Reported below is one T cell receptor beta chain. No cognate antigen has been identified for it. No much larger clone is present one base from it, and per-base qualities are unavailable. TCRbeta CDR3 regions were amplified from genomic DNA using the immunoSEQ Assay, a bias-controlled multiplex PCR. The paper's data handling went like this. Within the assay, amplification of reference gene primers was used to estimate how many nucleated cells each sample contained. To quantify the absolute abundance of each unique TCRbeta CDR3 rearrangement, sequence reads were collapsed and filtered. Productive Simpson clonality was computed per sample as the square root of Simpson's diversity index over productive rearrangements. Not all clones reach the TCRdb copy of this immuneACCESS table, which keeps in-frame sequences only. Checked studies attribute under half of the gap to unresolved V genes and leave the rest unexplained. Clone size and the V and J calls come from that table; the DNA yielded D and trimming. The sample has some 180,000 clones on record, around nine tenths of them singletons. The ten largest make up 0.5% to 0.6% of the sample.

The CDR3 goes from the cysteine to the phenylalanine over 13 residues. The retained sequence is limited to the CDR3, 39 bases, with the frame set at the first base. Compared with germline, V lacks 1 base and J lacks 7 bases; bases without a gene match: 5. The germline V gene yields SGHDT for CDR1 and YYEEEE for CDR2. This entry belongs to a study of blood T cell repertoires in COVID-19 (dated by TCRdb to the early 2020s). For the study in its entirety: The collaborator samples originated in the United States, Italy and Spain and spanned the acute and convalescent phases of COVID-19. The material from the prospective study consisted of cDNA or gDNA derived from T cells, B-cell-depleted T cells, or PBMCs. Deeply sampled blood TCRbeta repertoires from subjects exposed to, actively infected with, or recovered from COVID-19 were included in the dataset. The repertoires were released in a freely available public database meant as a resource for research on the immune response to SARS-CoV-2. Samples were obtained from the ongoing ImmuneRACE study (first 160 participants) and from 1,000 to 1,500 subjects provided by 6 global collaborators. Nearly every sample came with metadata listing a de-identified subject ID, COVID-19 status, age in years and sex. Where available, HLA class I and class II types were taken from metadata supplied by the sample provider and were not determined by assay-based typing.

Results and caveats for the whole study, not just this receptor: How much clinical and demographic metadata was included differed by source and by participant, and the metadata was provided uncurated.

Collaborating institutions collected whole blood in K2EDTA tubes following their own protocols. For TCRbeta analysis, collaborators shipped samples as frozen whole blood, isolated PBMCs, or DNA extracted from either of those sample types. The material sequenced was peripheral blood. This receptor was identified in a man aged 50 to 59 with acute or convalescent COVID-19. Here the chain combines TRBV5-6 and TRBJ2-7; a stretch of 7 junction bases matches TRBD2. The bases read TGTGCCAGCAGCTTGTCGTCCGGGAGGGAGCAGTACTTC. The translation is CASSLSSGREQYF.